This T cell receptor beta chain derives from a study of blood T cell repertoires in COVID-19 (dated by TCRdb to the early 2020s). Regarding the study in general: Samples covering the acute and convalescent phases of COVID-19 were provided by collaborators in the United States, Italy and Spain. The material from the prospective study consisted of cDNA or gDNA derived from T cells, B-cell-depleted T cells, or PBMCs. Deeply sampled blood TCRbeta repertoires from subjects exposed to, actively infected with, or recovered from COVID-19 were included in the dataset. A freely available public database, intended as a resource for researchers studying the immune response to SARS-CoV-2, is where the repertoires were released. The samples were drawn from the first 160 participants of the ongoing ImmuneRACE study and from some 1,300 subjects provided by 6 global collaborators. Nearly every sample came with metadata listing a de-identified subject ID, COVID-19 status, age in years and sex. HLA class I and class II types, where available, came from metadata supplied by the sample provider rather than from assay-based typing.

The collaborating institutions used their own protocols to collect whole blood in K2EDTA tubes. For TCRbeta analysis, collaborators shipped samples as frozen whole blood, isolated PBMCs, or DNA extracted from either of those sample types. TCRbeta CDR3 regions were amplified from genomic DNA by means of the immunoSEQ Assay, a bias-controlled multiplex PCR. Under the source paper's analysis protocol: The number of nucleated cells in each sample was estimated from the amplification of reference gene primers within the assay. Sequence reads were collapsed and filtered to measure the absolute abundance of every unique TCRbeta CDR3 rearrangement. For each sample, productive Simpson clonality was calculated by taking the square root of Simpson's diversity index across productive rearrangements. TCRdb re-hosts the immuneACCESS table, in-frame sequences only. Its copies lack some clones; in the studies checked, an unresolved V gene accounts for under half of them, and the cause for the rest is not known. Clone size and the V and J calls come from that table; the DNA yielded D and trimming. The sample table holds 90,000 to 100,000 clones, of which around 82% were seen once. Roughly 6.2% of the sample is taken by the ten largest.

V has 6 bases trimmed and J has 0 bases trimmed; junction bases matching no gene number 2. Taken from the germline V gene, the CDR1 and CDR2 loops are SGHRS and YFSETQ. Spanning cysteine to phenylalanine, the CDR3 consists of 15 amino acids. Just the 45-base CDR3 DNA is kept, in frame starting at base 1. Study-wide findings and limitations: Clinical and demographic metadata were provided uncurated, with the amount varying by source and participant.

A remark on this clone: There is no known antigen for this receptor. Qualities for individual bases were not recorded, and no much larger clone is one base off.

This sequence originates from a man aged 55 to 70 with acute or convalescent COVID-19. The chain uses TRBV5-1 and TRBJ2-2, and 10 junctional nucleotides match TRBD2. Sequencing was carried out using peripheral blood. The DNA sequence is given as TGCGCCAGCATAGCGGGGGGCTCGAACACCGGGGAGCTGTTTTTT. Its product reads: CASIAGGSNTGELFF. Here the CDR3 is joined to the reference TRBV5-1 and TRBJ2-2 genes, and the full variable domain is: KAGVTQTPRYLIKTRGQQVTLSCSPISGHRSVSWYQQTPGQGLQFLFEYFSETQRNKGNFPGRFSGRQFSNSRSEMNVSTLELGDSALYLCASIAGGSNTGELFFGEGSRLTVL.